The 11 T cell receptor beta chains below were found in one sample sequenced in a study of regulatory T cells in long-lasting Graves disease. Through Arm-PCR of CDR3 regions and iRepertoire HTBI primers, TCR beta libraries were built. MiXCR, applied by TCRdb to the multiplex PCR reads, yields one record per CDR3 protein. Of 200,000 to 250,000 distinct CDR3 sequences detected, less than 20% appear once; the ten largest clones hold over 9.5%. As for time point: newly diagnosed GD, antithyroid drugs for less than 3 months. The TCR library was made from RNA that had been extracted from PBMCs in TRIzol. The sample was also reused in another study, on T cells in Graves' hyperthyroidism and ophthalmopathy.

The material was peripheral blood mononuclear cells (PBMCs), obtained at new diagnosis, from a patient treated with antithyroid drugs. The receptors come from a woman aged 30 to 39 with Graves disease.

This clonotype appeared many times. This chain joins TRBV20-1 and TRBJ1-3; a possible D gene is TRBD1 (6 bases). Deletions cut 2 bases from V and 2 bases from J, with 7 bases between. Per the germline V gene, CDR1 is DFQATT and CDR2 is SNEGSKA (reference sequence). This CDR3 comprises 13 residues. DNA of the CDR3: TGCAGTGCTAGACAGGGGACTGGAAACACCATATATTTT. Encoded protein: CSARQGTGNTIYF.

This clonotype appeared many times. The DNA for the CDR3 is TGTGCCAGTAGTCGTGTACAGGGGGCCAAGGAAAAACTGTTTTTT. Amino acid sequence: CASSRVQGAKEKLFF. The chain recombines TRBV19 with TRBJ1-4; TRBD1 matches 9 bases. Germline V CDR1 and CDR2: LNHDA, SQIVND (reference sequence). With V trimmed by 5 bases and J by 8 bases, 9 bases remained unmatched. This CDR3 region has 15 residues.

There are many counts of this clonotype. The V and J genes are TRBV6-1 and TRBJ1-5; D not certain. CDR3 size: 14 residues. The germline V and J ends were trimmed by 4 bases and 3 bases, with 10 bases remaining between them. Germline-derived CDR1 and CDR2 are MNHNS and SASEGT. This CDR3 is CASSGSGANQPQHF. As DNA, the CDR3 is TGTGCCAGCAGTGGTTCGGGTGCCAATCAGCCCCAGCATTTT.

Regarding this clonotype: Given a much more abundant clone one base away, this may be a read error. The chain is built from TRBV18 and TRBJ1-1; D remains ambiguous. This CDR3 is built from 16 residues. CDR1 and CDR2 from the germline V gene are KGHSH and LQKENI. V was trimmed by 8 bases and J by 3 bases, leaving 22 bases between them. CDR3 protein: CASPTSVRVGYTEAFF. As DNA, the CDR3 is TGTGCCAGCCCCACCTCCGTCCGGGTTGGGTACACTGAAGCTTTCTTT.

This clonotype was detected many times. The chain links TRBV9 to TRBJ2-3, with TRBD2 identical over 9 bases. The V and J ends lost 0 bases and 1 base, in that order; junction bases with no gene match: 3. The V gene's germline CDR1 is SGDLS and CDR2 YYNGEE. This CDR3 is 16 amino acids long. CDR3 sequence reads: CASSVDASGGTDTQYF. Written as DNA, the CDR3 is TGTGCCAGCAGCGTAGATGCTAGCGGGGGCACAGATACGCAGTATTTT.

There are many counts of this clonotype. The genes are TRBV3-1 and TRBJ2-3; 8 bases fit TRBD1. The CDR3 extends over 19 amino acids. Germline trimming cut 0 bases from V and 1 base from J; bases unmatched to any gene: 12. The germline V gene has CDR1 LGHDT and CDR2 YNNKEL (reference sequence). In DNA, the CDR3 is TGTGCCAGCAGCCAAGACAGGAGTTTCCCGGGACAGGGCACAGATACGCAGTATTTT. This encodes CASSQDRSFPGQGTDTQYF.

This clonotype was picked up many times. This chain connects TRBV5-1 to TRBJ2-7; maybe TRBD2 (6 bases). Trimming took 5 bases from V and 2 from J, leaving 14 bases between them. There are 14 residues in the CDR3. Germline V lookup: CDR1 SGHRS, CDR2 YFSETQ. Written as DNA, the CDR3 is TGCGCCAGCAGGAGCCAGGAGGGCCCCTACGAGCAGTACTTC. Translating gives CASRSQEGPYEQYF. Variable domain in full (rest from reference TRBV5-1 and TRBJ2-7): KAGVTQTPRYLIKTRGQQVTLSCSPISGHRSVSWYQQTPGQGLQFLFEYFSETQRNKGNFPGRFSGRQFSNSRSEMNVSTLELGDSALYLCASRSQEGPYEQYFGPGTRLTVT.

In this sample, this clonotype turned up many times. One end of the junction is discordant with germline, which a read error may explain. The V gene is TRBV6-2 or TRBV6-3, the J gene TRBJ1-1; TRBD1 agrees at 7 bases. CDR3 size: 13 residues. CDR1 is MNHEY, CDR2 SVGEGT, per germline. The CDR3 nucleotides read TGTGCCAGCATCTCGACAGGGTTGACTGAAGCTCTCTTT. Amino acid sequence: CASISTGLTEALF.

This clonotype was observed many times. The V and J genes are TRBV5-1 and TRBJ2-1; 9 bases agree with TRBD2. V trimming: 0 bases; J trimming: 4 bases; junction bases outside the gene matches: 8. CDR1 SGHRS and CDR2 YFSETQ come from the germline V gene. The CDR3 is 17 residues long. The CDR3 nucleotides are TGCGCCAGCAGCTTGGAGTCACTAGCGGGCGCTTACAATGAGCAGTTCTTC. It is translated as CASSLESLAGAYNEQFF.

Details on this clonotype: A read error is possible here, since a much larger clone lies one base away. The chain recombines TRBV30 with TRBJ1-1; perhaps TRBD1 as D (5 bases). The CDR3 contains 13 residues. The V gene lost 3 bases and the J gene lost 4 bases, with 12 bases spanning the gap. From germline, CDR1 is GTSNPN and CDR2 SVGIG (reference sequence). The DNA of the CDR3 is TGTGCCTGGAGACGGAAGGGGAGCACTGAAGCTTTCTTT. Encoded protein: CAWRRKGSTEAFF.

This clonotype was seen many times. The CDR3: CASSSHRTSGRRGNEQYF. The CDR3 DNA is TGTGCCAGCAGTTCTCATCGGACTAGCGGGAGAAGGGGAAACGAGCAGTACTTC. The V and J genes are TRBV27 and TRBJ2-7, with 13 bases aligning to TRBD2. Germline assignment: CDR1 MNHEY and CDR2 SMNVEV (reference sequence). The CDR3 contains 18 residues. V shed 4 bases, J shed 5 bases, and the junction held 14 bases outside the gene matches.